Listed below are T cell receptor beta chains from one sample, sequenced in a study of shared clonotypes between healthy human individuals. Repertoires were generated with immunoSEQ multiplex PCR, while TCRdb's copy carries only in-frame clones and drops some. This table has roughly 2.2 million clones, 93% appearing once. Sample: naive CD4+ T cells from PBMCs. All receptors derive from a man between 18 and 35 years old in good health. Some clones in this sample may be carry-over from other donors' samples. Both conserved end residues are part of each CDR3. Each record gives: J gene, clone size, D gene, V gene, CDR3 protein, CDR3 DNA. The D gene is left open where the match is weak. Clone size is shown for a subset of rows, as once, few, many or a class of expanded clone.

TRBJ2-7 - TRBD1 TRBV30 CAWSTGGPYEQYF TGTGCCTGGAGTACAGGGGGCCCCTACGAGCAGTACTTC
TRBJ2-1 - TRBD1 TRBV13 CASSLVLRGQGNDEQFF TGTGCCAGCAGCTTAGTTCTCCGGGGACAGGGGAACGATGAGCAGTTCTTC
TRBJ1-5 - - TRBV6-5 CASGFQGSNQPQHF TGTGCCAGCGGGTTCCAGGGTAGCAATCAGCCCCAGCATTTT
TRBJ2-7 - - TRBV6-5 CASRVAAAYEQYF TGTGCCAGCAGAGTGGCTGCAGCCTACGAGCAGTACTTC
TRBJ2-3 - - TRBV6-5 CASLHPGEGTQYF TGTGCCAGCCTACACCCCGGGGAAGGTACGCAGTATTTT
TRBJ2-7 - - TRBV6-1 CASSETLAYEQYF TGTGCCAGCAGTGAAACCCTAGCCTACGAGCAGTACTTC
TRBJ1-4 once - TRBV6-5 CASSYSGGLANEKLFF TGTGCCAGCAGTTACTCGGGGGGGCTGGCTAATGAAAAACTGTTTTTT
TRBJ1-2 - - TRBV27 CASSPLGFGYTF TGTGCCAGCAGTCCCCTGGGGTTTGGCTACACCTTC
TRBJ1-3 - - TRBV9 CASSDRAPHSGNTIYF TGTGCCAGCAGCGACAGGGCCCCACACTCTGGAAACACCATATATTTT
TRBJ2-1 - TRBD1 TRBV7-8 CASSPQQGYNEQFF TGTGCCAGCAGTCCGCAACAGGGGTACAATGAGCAGTTCTTC
TRBJ1-1 - - TRBV19 CASSKNPEGAFF TGTGCCAGTAGTAAGAACCCAGAGGGAGCTTTCTTT